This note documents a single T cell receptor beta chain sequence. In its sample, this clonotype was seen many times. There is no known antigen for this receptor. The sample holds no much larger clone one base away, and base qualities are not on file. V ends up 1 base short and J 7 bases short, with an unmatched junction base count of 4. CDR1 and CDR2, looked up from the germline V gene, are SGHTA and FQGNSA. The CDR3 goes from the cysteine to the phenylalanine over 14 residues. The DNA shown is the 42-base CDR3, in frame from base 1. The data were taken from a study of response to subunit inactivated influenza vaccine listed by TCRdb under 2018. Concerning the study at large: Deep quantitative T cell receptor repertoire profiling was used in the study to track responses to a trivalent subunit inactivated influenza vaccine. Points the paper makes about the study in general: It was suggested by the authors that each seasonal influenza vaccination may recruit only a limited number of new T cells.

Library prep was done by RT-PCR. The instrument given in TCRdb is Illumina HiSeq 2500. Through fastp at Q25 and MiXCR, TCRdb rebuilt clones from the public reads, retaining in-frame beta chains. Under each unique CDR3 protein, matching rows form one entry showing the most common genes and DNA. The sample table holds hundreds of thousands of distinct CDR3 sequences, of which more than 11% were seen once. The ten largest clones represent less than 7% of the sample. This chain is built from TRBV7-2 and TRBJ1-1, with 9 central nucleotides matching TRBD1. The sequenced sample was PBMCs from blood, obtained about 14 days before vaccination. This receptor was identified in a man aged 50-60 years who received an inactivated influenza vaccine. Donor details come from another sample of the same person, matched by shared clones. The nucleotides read TGTGCCAGCAGCTTAGTGGGACAGGGTTTTGAAGCTTTCTTT. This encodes CASSLVGQGFEAFF.